What follows are 24 T cell receptor beta chains derived from one specimen sequenced in a study of blood T cells in healthy people across ages. Primed by a sample-barcoded 5' primer and a J-beta primer mix, a second PCR proceeded for 7 to 11 cycles. TCRdb analysed the 5' RACE reads with MiXCR anew, one entry per CDR3 protein. The table lists around 990,000 distinct CDR3 sequences, roughly two fifths of them singletons, with over 10% in the top ten. What was sequenced was blood. Receptors were obtained from a man aged 18 to 30 in good health.

The rearrangement uses TRBV12-3 or TRBV12-4 and TRBJ1-1, with TRBD1 matching 7 bases. The length of the CDR3 is 14 residues. With V trimmed by 5 bases and J by 1 base, 4 bases remained unmatched. The CDR3 bases are TGTGCCAGCAGTAGGACAGGCGAGAACACTGAAGCTTTCTTT. This codes for CASSRTGENTEAFF.

This sequence joins TRBV5-1 and TRBJ2-1, with a tentative D call TRBD2 (5 bases). Trimming stripped 2 bases from V and 5 bases from J, with 11 bases between. Germline CDR1 SGHRS, CDR2 YFSETQ. This CDR3 is built from 14 residues. The CDR3 region has the DNA TGCGCCAGCAGCTTATTAGTCGGGGACAATGAGCAGTTCTTC. It encodes CASSLLVGDNEQFF.

This clonotype was counted many times. The genes are TRBV14 and TRBJ1-4; D unresolved. This CDR3 region has 14 residues. Germline lookup yields CDR1 SGHDN and CDR2 FVKESK. Trimming shortened V by 0 bases and J by 2 bases, and 4 bases separated the two germline ends. CDR3 sequence reads: CASSQEVTNEKLFF. In DNA, the CDR3 is TGTGCCAGCAGCCAAGAGGTGACTAATGAAAAACTGTTTTTT.

The chain has TRBV7-9 and TRBJ2-1; D gene uncertain. This CDR3 has 11 amino acids. The V end lost 7 bases, the J end lost 6 bases, and 7 bases lay between the germline ends. Germline assignment: CDR1 SEHNR and CDR2 FQNEAQ (reference sequence). CDR3: CASNPANEQFF. CDR3 sequence (DNA): TGTGCCAGCAACCCTGCCAATGAGCAGTTCTTC.

The genes are TRBV7-9 and TRBJ2-7; D is ambiguous. The CDR3 contains 14 residues. The V end was cut by 1 base, the J end by 3 bases, with 10 bases between. CDR1 is SEHNR and CDR2 is FQNEAQ in the germline V gene (reference sequence). CDR3 sequence reads: CASSLVDSFYEQYF. CDR3 DNA: TGTGCCAGCAGCTTAGTTGATTCTTTCTACGAGCAGTACTTC.

This clonotype occurred a few times. V and J are TRBV4-2 and TRBJ1-4, with TRBD1 as a possible D gene (5 bases). CDR3 length: 15 residues. V lost 3 bases, J lost 8 bases, and 16 bases lay in between. The germline V gene encodes CDR1 LGHNA and CDR2 YNFKEQ. The CDR3 DNA sequence: TGTGCCAGCAGCCAGGGGCTGGTACTGGGGGAAAAACTGTTTTTT. Translation: CASSQGLVLGEKLFF.

There are a few counts of this clonotype. The chain employs TRBV20-1 and TRBJ1-5; D is uncertain. This CDR3 contains 15 residues. Germline V CDR1 and CDR2: DFQATT, SNEGSKA (reference sequence). Trimming pared 1 base from V and 2 bases from J, leaving 12 bases between. The CDR3 region is CSARVPRWGNQPQHF. Here the CDR3 DNA reads TGCAGTGCTAGAGTTCCAAGGTGGGGCAATCAGCCCCAGCATTTT.

The CDR3 DNA is TGTGCCAGCAGCTTCTCCACAGCGTACGAGCAGTACTTC. This encodes CASSFSTAYEQYF. The gene calls are TRBV7-2 and TRBJ2-4; D remains ambiguous. The end of the DNA aligns better with TRBJ2-7, so the J call may be wrong. The CDR3 covers 13 residues. CDR1 is SGHTA and CDR2 is FQGNSA in the germline V gene.

The CDR3 nucleotides read TGTGCCAGTAGTATGACCGGTAATAGCAATCAGCCCCAGCATTTT. Protein: CASSMTGNSNQPQHF. V gene TRBV19 combines with J gene TRBJ1-5; D is ambiguous. V was cut by 3 bases and J by 0 bases, with 9 bases left in between. The germline V gene encodes CDR1 LNHDA and CDR2 SQIVND (reference sequence). The CDR3 extends over 15 amino acids.

V and J are TRBV4-2 and TRBJ1-6; maybe TRBD1 (6 bases). Germline CDR1 and CDR2: LGHNA and YNFKEQ. Between the trimmed V and J ends, which lost 4 bases and 6 bases, there was a span of 10 bases. This CDR3 region has 14 residues. In DNA, the CDR3 is TGTGCCAGCAGCCCCGACAGGCGTAATTCACCCCTCCACTTT. Its protein is CASSPDRRNSPLHF.

This rearrangement joins TRBV5-1 to TRBJ2-3; tentatively, D is TRBD2 (6 bases). Germline V gene data show CDR1 as SGHRS and CDR2 as YFSETQ. Trimming cost V 6 bases and J 0 bases, with 14 bases left between them. This CDR3 contains 15 residues. This CDR3 is CASTVAAASTDTQYF. DNA of the CDR3: TGCGCCAGCACCGTAGCGGCCGCTAGCACAGATACGCAGTATTTT. The variable domain in full, completed from reference TRBV5-1 and TRBJ2-3, reads KAGVTQTPRYLIKTRGQQVTLSCSPISGHRSVSWYQQTPGQGLQFLFEYFSETQRNKGNFPGRFSGRQFSNSRSEMNVSTLELGDSALYLCASTVAAASTDTQYFGPGTRLTVL.

The chain employs TRBV11-1 and TRBJ2-5; possibly TRBD1 or TRBD2 for D (5 bases each). CDR1 SGHAT and CDR2 FQDESV come from the germline V gene (reference sequence). The CDR3 contains 15 residues. V lost 3 bases, J lost 2 bases, and 13 bases lay in between. The CDR3, as DNA: TGTGCCAGCAGCTTGTTCCGGGGCCAACAAGAGACCCAGTACTTC. Translation gives CASSLFRGQQETQYF.

With respect to this clonotype: The junction departs from the called germline gene at one end, perhaps through a read error. J is TRBJ1-5 and V is TRBV4-3; D might be TRBD1 (6 bases). CDR3 length: 16 residues. Germline values: CDR1 LGHNA, CDR2 YSLEER. CDR3 sequence (DNA): TGCGCCAGCAGCCACCGCCGGGGGCAACGTAATCTGCCCCAGCATTTT. This sequence encodes CASSHRRGQRNLPQHF.

The V and J genes are TRBV7-9 and TRBJ1-2; 9 nucleotides agree with TRBD1. The CDR3 sequence is 16 residues long. The V and J ends lost 5 bases and 4 bases, in that order; junction bases with no gene match: 11. Looked up from germline, CDR1 is SEHNR and CDR2 is FQNEAQ (reference sequence). CDR3 protein: CASSVLSGTGIYGYTF. Here the CDR3 DNA reads TGTGCCAGCAGCGTTCTCTCCGGGACAGGGATCTATGGCTACACCTTC.

This chain joins TRBV4-1 and TRBJ2-1; D may be TRBD2 (6 bases). The CDR3 is 15 amino acids. Trimming removed 5 bases from V and 5 bases from J, with 16 bases in between. Germline V gene lookup returns CDR1 MGHRA and CDR2 YSYEKL. The CDR3 DNA is TGCGCCAGCAGCGACCCACCCCGGGGGAACAATGAGCAGTTCTTC. Its translation: CASSDPPRGNNEQFF.

This chain joins TRBV6-5 and TRBJ1-2; D not resolved. The CDR3 is 15 residues long. V shed 7 bases and J shed 0 bases, with 15 bases lying between them. Per germline, CDR1 MNHEY and CDR2 SVGAGI. CDR3 protein: CASTSYGRTNYGYTF. CDR3 nucleotides: TGTGCCAGCACCAGCTATGGACGGACTAACTATGGCTACACCTTC.

The chain links TRBV6-6 to TRBJ1-1; D possibly corresponds to TRBD1 (6 bases). Germline CDR1 is MNHNY and CDR2 is SVGAGI (reference sequence). Trimming left V 5 bases short and J 1 base short, with 11 bases between. The CDR3 loop spans 14 amino acids. The CDR3 DNA follows: TGTGCCAGCAGTCCGGACAGCCCGAACACTGAAGCTTTCTTT. Protein product: CASSPDSPNTEAFF.

This sequence joins TRBV13 and TRBJ2-2, with D hard to call. Trimming took 3 bases from V and 5 from J, leaving 16 bases between them. Germline values: CDR1 PRHDT, CDR2 FYEKMQ (reference sequence). CDR3 length: 16 amino acids. For the CDR3, the DNA is TGTGCCAGCAGCTTTAATAAGGGTTCGATAACCGGGGAGCTGTTTTTT. This encodes CASSFNKGSITGELFF.

This chain uses TRBV12-3 or TRBV12-4 with TRBJ2-3, with 7 nucleotides matching TRBD1. The J segment lost 9 bases and the V segment lost 5 bases, leaving 8 bases of the junction unmatched. CDR3 size: 13 residues. The CDR3: CASSVTGLGTQYF. CDR3 nucleotides: TGTGCCAGCAGTGTGACAGGGCTAGGGACGCAGTATTTT.

The chain is built from TRBV9 and TRBJ1-2; TRBD1 might be the D (6 bases). The CDR3 totals 13 residues. Trimming left V 1 base short and J 6 bases short, with 10 bases between. The germline V gene has CDR1 SGDLS and CDR2 YYNGEE. The CDR3 region is CASSVTGPNGYTF. Written as DNA, the CDR3 is TGTGCCAGCAGCGTAACAGGGCCGAATGGCTACACCTTC.

This clonotype has just a few counts. The V gene is TRBV5-1, the J gene TRBJ2-4, with a tentative D call TRBD1 (6 bases). Germline V gives CDR1 SGHRS, CDR2 YFSETQ. This CDR3 contains 16 residues. V lost 0 bases, J lost 0 bases, and 10 bases lay in between. The CDR3 DNA reads as TGCGCCAGCAGCTTGGCCGGACAGCTAGCCAAAAACATTCAGTACTTC. It is translated as CASSLAGQLAKNIQYF.

This clonotype has ten or more counts. The chain has TRBV7-9 and TRBJ2-3; a weak D match, TRBD2 (5 bases). This CDR3 has 15 residues. Looked up from germline, CDR1 is SEHNR and CDR2 is FQNEAQ (reference sequence). The ends were cut back, 3 bases at V and 8 bases at J, with 18 bases in the middle. The CDR3 sequence is CASSFDEGLTGTQYF. The CDR3 nucleotides are TGTGCCAGCAGCTTCGATGAGGGTTTGACGGGTACGCAGTATTTT.

This clonotype was counted only a few times. CDR3 protein: CASTQTAMNTEAFF. In DNA form, the CDR3 reads TGTGCCAGCACTCAGACAGCAATGAACACTGAAGCTTTCTTT. The rearrangement uses TRBV2 and TRBJ1-1; D may be TRBD1 (5 bases). This CDR3 is 14 amino acids long. Trimming cost V 7 bases and J 0 bases, with 12 bases left between them. Germline V lookup: CDR1 SNHLY, CDR2 FYNNEI.

The chain carries TRBV6-2 or TRBV6-3 and TRBJ2-4; perhaps D is TRBD1 or TRBD2 (5 bases each). V was shortened by 5 bases and J by 7 bases, with 18 bases between the two germline ends. This CDR3 contains 15 residues. Germline loops: CDR1 MNHEY, CDR2 SVGEGT. This CDR3 is CASSRDVLTGNIQYF. The CDR3 DNA sequence: TGTGCCAGCAGTCGGGACGTTCTCACGGGCAACATTCAGTACTTC.